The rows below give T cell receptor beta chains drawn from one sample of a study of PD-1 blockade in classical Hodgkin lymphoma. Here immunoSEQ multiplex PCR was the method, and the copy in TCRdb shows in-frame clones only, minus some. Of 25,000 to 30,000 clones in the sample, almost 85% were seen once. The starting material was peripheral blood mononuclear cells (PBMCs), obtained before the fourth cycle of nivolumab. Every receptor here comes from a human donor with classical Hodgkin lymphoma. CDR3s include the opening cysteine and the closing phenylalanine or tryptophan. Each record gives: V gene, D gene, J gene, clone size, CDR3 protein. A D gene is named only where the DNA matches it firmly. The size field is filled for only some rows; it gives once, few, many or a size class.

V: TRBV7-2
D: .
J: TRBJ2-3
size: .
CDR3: CASSLATRADTQYF

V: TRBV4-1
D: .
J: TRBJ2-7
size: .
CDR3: CASSQPSWAGPSYEQYF

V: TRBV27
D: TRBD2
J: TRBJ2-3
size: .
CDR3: CASSLWEGLTSTDTQYF

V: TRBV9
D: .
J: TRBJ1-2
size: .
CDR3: CASSVSTGRHPDGYTF

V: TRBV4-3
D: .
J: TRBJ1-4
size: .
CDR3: CASSHSSGRWGNEKLFF

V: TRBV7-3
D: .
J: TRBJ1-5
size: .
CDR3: CASSWEYNQPQHF

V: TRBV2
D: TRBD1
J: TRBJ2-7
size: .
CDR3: CASSAGTGEDEQYF

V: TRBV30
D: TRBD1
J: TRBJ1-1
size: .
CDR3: CAWSTGTGLSEAFF

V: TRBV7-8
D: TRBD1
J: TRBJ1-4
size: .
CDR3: CASSRDRGQEEKLFF

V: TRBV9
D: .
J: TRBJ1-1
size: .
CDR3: CASSVGTALNTEAFF

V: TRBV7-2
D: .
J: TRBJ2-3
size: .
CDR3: CASSLDLGNTQYF

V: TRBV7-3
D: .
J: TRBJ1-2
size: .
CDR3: CASSLENRAGYTF

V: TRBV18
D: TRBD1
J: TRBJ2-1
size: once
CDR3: CASRYQGVGEQFF

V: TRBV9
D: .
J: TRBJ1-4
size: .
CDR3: CASSSSPNEKLFF

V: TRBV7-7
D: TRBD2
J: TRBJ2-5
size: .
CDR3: CASSPGIAGVQETQYF

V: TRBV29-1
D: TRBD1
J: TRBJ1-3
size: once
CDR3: CSAELTGSGNTIYF

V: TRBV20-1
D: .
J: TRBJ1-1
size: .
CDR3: CSAPYREAFF

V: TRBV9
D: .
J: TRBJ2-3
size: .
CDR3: CASSVEGLPTDTQYF

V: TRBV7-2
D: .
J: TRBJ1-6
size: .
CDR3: CASSSTGLNSPLHF

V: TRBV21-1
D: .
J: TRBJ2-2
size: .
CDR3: CASSSTKKPLRGWTGELFF

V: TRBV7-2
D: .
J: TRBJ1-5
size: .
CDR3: CASSLVHGSNQPQHF

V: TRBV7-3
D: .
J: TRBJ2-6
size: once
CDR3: CASGKGRDGANVLTF

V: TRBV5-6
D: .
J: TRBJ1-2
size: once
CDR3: CASSLDSPLNYGYTF

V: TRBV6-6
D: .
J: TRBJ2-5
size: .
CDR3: CASSPPGLGETQYF

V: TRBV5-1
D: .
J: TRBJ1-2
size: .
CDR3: CASSWGWGNYGYTF

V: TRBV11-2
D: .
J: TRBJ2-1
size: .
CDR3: CASSDGGEQFF

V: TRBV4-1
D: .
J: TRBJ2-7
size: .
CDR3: CASSQGGWQASSYEQYF

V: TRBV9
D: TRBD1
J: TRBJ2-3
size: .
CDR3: CASSDSGQERDTQYF

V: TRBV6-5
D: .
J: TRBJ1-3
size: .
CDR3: CASSYNSGNTIYF

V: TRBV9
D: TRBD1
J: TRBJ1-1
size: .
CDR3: CASSIGTGSIEAFF

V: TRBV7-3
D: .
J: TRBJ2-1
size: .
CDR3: CASTLGSLDEQFF

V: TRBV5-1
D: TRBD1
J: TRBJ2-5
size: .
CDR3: CASSRLGQGVETQYF

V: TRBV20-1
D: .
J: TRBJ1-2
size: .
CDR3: CSAQGKGYTF

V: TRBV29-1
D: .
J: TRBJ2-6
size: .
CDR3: CSVDGGFGANVLTF

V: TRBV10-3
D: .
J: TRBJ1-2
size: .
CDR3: CAISTNGDYGYTF

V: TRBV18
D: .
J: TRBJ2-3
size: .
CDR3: CASSPPRGTDTQYF

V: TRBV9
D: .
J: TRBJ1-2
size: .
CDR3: CASSDRTRSGGYTF

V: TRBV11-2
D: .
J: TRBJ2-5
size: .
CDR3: CASSIGRGMGTQYF

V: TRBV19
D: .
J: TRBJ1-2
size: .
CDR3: CASRDVAEGYTF

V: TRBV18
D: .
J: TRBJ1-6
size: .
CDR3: CASSPSNQGNSPLHF

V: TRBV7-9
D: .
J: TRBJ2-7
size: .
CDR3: CASTQGSGEQYF

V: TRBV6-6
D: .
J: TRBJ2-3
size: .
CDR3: CASSYRDTQYF

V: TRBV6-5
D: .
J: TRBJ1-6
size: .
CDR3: CASSRGRDSPLHF

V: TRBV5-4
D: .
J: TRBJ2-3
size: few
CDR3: CASHYRVGTDTQYF

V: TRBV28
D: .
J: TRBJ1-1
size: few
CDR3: CASSQQWNTEAFF